The rows below give T cell receptor beta chains drawn from one sample of a study of T cell repertoires in cytomegalovirus infection. Their cognate antigens are unknown. In TCRdb, the reads were re-called with MiXCR into one record per CDR3 protein. This sample has 650,000 to 900,000 distinct CDR3 sequences; under 35% occur once, and the top ten carry approximately 14%. Sequenced here: cultured CD8+ T cells from PBMCs, sampled from culture after CMV antigen stimulation. Receptors originate from a human donor in good health (CMV status not recorded). Some clones in this sample may be carry-over from other donors' samples. CDR3s include the opening cysteine and the closing phenylalanine or tryptophan. The D gene is left open where the match is weak. Where a row states a size, it is once, few, many or the class of an expanded clone; other rows omit it.

d_gene	j_gene	abundance	v_gene	CDR3aa	CDR3nt
TRBD1	TRBJ1-2	.	TRBV12-3/TRBV12-4	CASSKDRGWDGYTF	TGTGCCAGCAGTAAAGACAGGGGGTGGGATGGCTACACCTTC
.	TRBJ1-4	.	TRBV5-4	CASSLAVRGEREKLFF	TGTGCCAGCAGCTTGGCCGTACGTGGGGAAAGGGAAAAACTGTTTTTT
.	TRBJ2-3	.	TRBV20-1	CSARERPRGRLTDTQYF	TGCAGTGCTAGAGAAAGGCCCCGGGGGCGCCTTACAGATACGCAGTATTTT
.	TRBJ1-1	once	TRBV6-5	CASSYGTGPAEAFF	TGTGCCAGCAGTTACGGAACGGGTCCGGCTGAAGCTTTCTTT
.	TRBJ2-4	few	TRBV6-6	CASSYSANIQYF	TGTGCCAGCAGTTACTCGGCAAACATTCAGTACTTC
.	TRBJ1-2	.	TRBV6-5	CASSYGRYGGYTF	TGTGCCAGCAGTTACGGCCGCTACGGAGGCTACACCTTC
TRBD2	TRBJ2-3	few	TRBV7-8	CASSSRLAGATDTQYF	TGTGCCAGCAGCTCGAGACTAGCGGGGGCCACAGATACGCAGTATTTT
TRBD1	TRBJ1-1	many	TRBV7-2	CASSSPGGFTEAFF	TGTGCCAGCAGTTCCCCAGGGGGCTTCACTGAAGCTTTCTTT
.	TRBJ1-5	many	TRBV27	CASSFGTDNQPQHF	TGTGCCAGCAGTTTTGGGACGGATAATCAGCCCCAGCATTTT
.	TRBJ2-1	many	TRBV7-2	CASRRGYNEQFF	TGTGCCAGCAGGCGGGGCTACAATGAGCAGTTCTTC